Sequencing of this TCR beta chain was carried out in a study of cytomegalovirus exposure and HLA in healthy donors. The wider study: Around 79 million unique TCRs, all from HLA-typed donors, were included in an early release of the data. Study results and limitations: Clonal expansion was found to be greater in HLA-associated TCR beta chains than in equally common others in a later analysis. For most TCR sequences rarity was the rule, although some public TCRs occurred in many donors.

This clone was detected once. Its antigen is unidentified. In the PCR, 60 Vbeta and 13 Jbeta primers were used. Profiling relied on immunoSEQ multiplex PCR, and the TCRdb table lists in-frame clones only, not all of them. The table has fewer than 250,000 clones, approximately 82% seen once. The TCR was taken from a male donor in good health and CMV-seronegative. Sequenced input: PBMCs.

The CDR3 bases are TGTGCCAGCAGCATCACCGGGACAGGGAGAATCGGGGAGCTGTTTTTT. Amino acids: CASSITGTGRIGELFF. The rearrangement joins TRBV5-4 to TRBJ2-2; 9 bases agree with TRBD1. The CDR3 spans 16 residues. CDR1 is SGHNT and CDR2 is YYREEE in the germline V gene (reference sequence). The V segment lost 4 bases and the J segment 7 bases; nucleotides outside the gene matches: 11.